The present T cell receptor beta chain was sequenced within a study of CD8 T cells in Susac syndrome. The CDR3 loop spans 13 amino acids. Trimming cost V 4 bases and J 4 bases, with 8 bases left between them. Germline CDR1 is LNHDA and CDR2 is SQIVND (reference sequence). Study-wide findings and caveats: Only a relatively small number of individuals were included in the TCR sequencing and HLA analysis.

TCR beta from blood CD8+ and CD4+ T cells was sequenced. The authors reverse transcribed roughly 0.5 to 1 ug RNA with random hexamers. TCR beta CDR3 was amplified by immunoSEQ covering 54 Vbeta and 13 Jbeta. TCRdb passed the immunoSEQ multiplex PCR reads through MiXCR, listing each CDR3 protein once. The repertoire includes about 250,000 distinct CDR3 sequences, 80% to 95% of them detected once, and 0.055% to 0.075% sits in the top ten. Worth noting for this clonotype: As yet, its antigen is unknown.

V usage is TRBV19 and J usage is TRBJ1-5, with D perhaps TRBD1 (6 bases). The source is a human donor with multiple sclerosis. Sequences were obtained from CD4+ T cells from PBMCs. The CDR3 protein is CASSKGENQPQHF. The DNA of the CDR3 is TGTGCCAGTAGTAAGGGGGAAAATCAGCCCCAGCATTTT. The full variable domain, rest sourced from reference TRBV19 and TRBJ1-5, is DGGITQSPKYLFRKEGQNVTLSCEQNLNHDAMYWYRQDPGQGLRLIYYSQIVNDFQKGDIAEGYSVSREKKESFPLTVTSAQKNPTAFYLCASSKGENQPQHFGDGTRLSIL.